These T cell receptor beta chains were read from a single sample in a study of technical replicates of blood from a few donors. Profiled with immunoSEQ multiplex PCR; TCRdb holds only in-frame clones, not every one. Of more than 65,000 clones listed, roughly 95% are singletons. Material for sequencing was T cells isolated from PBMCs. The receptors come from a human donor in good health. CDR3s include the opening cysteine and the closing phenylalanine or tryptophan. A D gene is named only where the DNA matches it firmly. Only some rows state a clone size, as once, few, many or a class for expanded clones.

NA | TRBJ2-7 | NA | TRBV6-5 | CASSYQGGSYEQYF | TGTGCCAGCAGTTACCAAGGGGGTTCCTACGAGCAGTACTTC
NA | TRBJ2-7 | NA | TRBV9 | CASSVGLAGYEQYF | TGTGCCAGCAGCGTAGGTCTAGCCGGCTACGAGCAGTACTTC
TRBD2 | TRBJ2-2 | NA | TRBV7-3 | CASSQGLAGGTGELFF | TGTGCCAGCAGCCAAGGACTAGCGGGAGGCACCGGGGAGCTGTTTTTT
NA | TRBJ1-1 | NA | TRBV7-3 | CASSLTFGGEAFF | TGTGCCAGCAGCTTAACGTTCGGAGGGGAAGCTTTCTTT
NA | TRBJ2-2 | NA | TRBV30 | CACSGLANTGELFF | TGTGCCTGTAGCGGCCTGGCGAACACCGGGGAGCTGTTTTTT
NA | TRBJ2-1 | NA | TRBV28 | CASSLYGGIYNEQFF | TGTGCCAGCAGTTTATACGGGGGTATCTACAATGAGCAGTTCTTC
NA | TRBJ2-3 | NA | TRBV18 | CASSPSGDTQYF | TGTGCCAGCTCACCAAGCGGAGATACGCAGTATTTT
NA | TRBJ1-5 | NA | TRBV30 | CAWTSRGDQPQHF | TGTGCCTGGACCTCACGGGGTGACCAGCCCCAGCATTTT
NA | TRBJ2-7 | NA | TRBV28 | CASSPQQGPYEQYF | TGTGCCAGCAGTCCCCAACAGGGCCCCTACGAGCAGTACTTC
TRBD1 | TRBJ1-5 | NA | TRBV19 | CASRQGINQPQHF | TGTGCCAGTCGACAGGGGATTAATCAGCCCCAGCATTTT
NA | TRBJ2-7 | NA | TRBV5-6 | CASSLHNSYEQYF | TGTGCCAGCAGCTTGCACAACTCCTACGAGCAGTACTTC
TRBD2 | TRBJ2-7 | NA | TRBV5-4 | CASSLDASGRYEQYF | TGTGCCAGCAGCTTGGATGCTAGCGGGAGGTACGAGCAGTACTTC
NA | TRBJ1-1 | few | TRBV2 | CASRAEAFF | TGTGCCAGCAGGGCCGAAGCTTTCTTT
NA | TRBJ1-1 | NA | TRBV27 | CASSFSGNTEAFF | TGTGCCAGCAGTTTCTCAGGTAACACTGAAGCTTTCTTT
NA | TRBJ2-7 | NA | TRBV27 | CASSLGHREREQYF | TGTGCCAGCAGTTTAGGGCACAGGGAACGCGAGCAGTACTTC
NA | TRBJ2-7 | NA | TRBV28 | CASWETGSYEQYF | TGTGCCAGCTGGGAAACAGGGTCCTACGAGCAGTACTTC
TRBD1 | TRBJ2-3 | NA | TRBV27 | CASSNRGLPDTQYF | TGTGCCAGCAGCAACAGGGGGTTGCCAGATACGCAGTATTTT
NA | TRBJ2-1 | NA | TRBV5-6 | CASSFWGLSSYNEQFF | TGTGCCAGCAGTTTCTGGGGCTTGAGCTCCTACAATGAGCAGTTCTTC
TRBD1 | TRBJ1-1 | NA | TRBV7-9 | CASSSRQGGEAFF | TGTGCCAGCAGCTCTCGACAGGGGGGTGAAGCTTTCTTT
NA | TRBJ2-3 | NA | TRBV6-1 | CASSDWSVDTQYF | TGTGCCAGCAGTGATTGGTCAGTGGATACGCAGTATTTT
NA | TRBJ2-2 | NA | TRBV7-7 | CASSLDTRNTGELFF | TGTGCCAGCAGCTTGGACACCCGGAACACCGGGGAGCTGTTTTTT
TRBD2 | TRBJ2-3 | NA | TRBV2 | CASSVGEGLGTDTQYF | TGTGCCAGCAGTGTGGGGGAGGGCCTGGGCACAGATACGCAGTATTTT
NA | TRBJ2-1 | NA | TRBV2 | CASSDTSSYNEQFF | TGTGCCAGCAGTGACACTAGCTCCTACAATGAGCAGTTCTTC
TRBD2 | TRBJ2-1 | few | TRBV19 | CASSSIAGFWQFF | TGTGCCAGTAGTTCCATAGCGGGTTTTTGGCAGTTCTTC
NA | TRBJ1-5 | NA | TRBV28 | CASSPGGYNQPQHF | TGTGCCAGCAGTCCCGGAGGGTACAATCAGCCCCAGCATTTT
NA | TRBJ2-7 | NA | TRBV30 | CACSLADPYEQYF | TGTGCCTGTTCACTAGCAGACCCCTACGAGCAGTACTTC
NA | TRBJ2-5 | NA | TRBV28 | CASSGRPGGGKGETQYF | TGTGCCAGCAGTGGGAGGCCGGGAGGGGGCAAGGGAGAGACCCAGTACTTC